This paragraph covers one T cell receptor beta chain sequence. Antigen: not known. These data are taken from a study of blood T cells in healthy people across ages. Study-wide results and limits: Whereas aged donors had fewer naive CD4+ cells, long-lived donors had more of them and higher diversity. Estimates drawn from one million T cells were deemed to understate diversity. Diversity of TCR beta per million T cells declined in a roughly linear way with age.

It was with a sample-barcoded 5' primer and a J-beta primer mix that a second PCR of roughly 7 to 11 cycles was run. From the 5' RACE reads, TCRdb called clonotypes with MiXCR, one entry per CDR3 protein. The sample lists 650,000 to 700,000 distinct CDR3 sequences; roughly 32% were seen once. There are 14 residues in the CDR3. Trimming left V 1 base short and J 1 base short, with 7 bases between. CDR1 is LNHNV and CDR2 is YYDKDF in the germline V gene (reference sequence). Sample: blood. This chain connects TRBV15 to TRBJ1-1; D perhaps matches TRBD1 (5 bases). The sequence came from a woman over 75 in good health. The chain's CDR3 is CATSRVGTNTEAFF. In nucleotides, the CDR3 is TGTGCCACCAGCAGAGTCGGGACGAACACTGAAGCTTTCTTT.